Shown below are 24 T cell receptor beta chains from a single sample sequenced in a study of immune heterogeneity within non-small cell lung tumors. Template input, which was bulk tumor genomic DNA, totaled approximately 630 ng per sample. From each primary tumor, several far-apart biopsies were obtained during surgery. The patients were newly diagnosed with non-small cell lung cancer, had not been treated, and had curative surgery. Amplification of the TCR beta CDR3 was achieved through multiplex PCR with 32 V and 13 J primers. TCRdb itself ran the multiplex PCR reads through MiXCR, one entry per CDR3 protein. The data contain around 9,800 distinct CDR3 sequences, about 20% of them singletons. The specimen sequenced was lung tumor tissue. The receptors come from a man in his fifties or sixties with non-small cell lung cancer.

This rearrangement joins TRBV11-2 to TRBJ1-1; D gene uncertain. The CDR3 runs 14 residues. V shed 0 bases and J shed 7 bases, with 12 bases lying between them. The germline V gene encodes CDR1 SGHAT and CDR2 FQNNGV. CDR3 sequence reads: CASSLDRVKGEAFF. DNA for the CDR3: TGTGCCAGCAGCTTAGATCGGGTAAAGGGTGAAGCTTTCTTT.

In its sample, this clonotype ranks as medium-sized. The V call is TRBV6-1, the J call TRBJ2-7, with a possible D match to TRBD1 (5 bases). Between the trimmed V and J ends, which lost 3 bases and 7 bases, there was a span of 13 bases. The germline V gene encodes CDR1 MNHNS and CDR2 SASEGT. The CDR3 contains 13 residues. CDR3 residues: CASSEYVGAEQYF. Written as DNA, the CDR3 is TGTGCCAGCAGTGAGTATGTTGGGGCAGAGCAGTACTTC.

The chain uses TRBV7-2 and TRBJ2-1, with TRBD2 matching over 9 bases. V gave up 5 bases and J gave up 2 bases; unmatched junction bases: 4. CDR1 SGHTA and CDR2 FQGNSA come from the germline V gene. CDR3 length: 15 residues. The CDR3 region has the DNA TGTGCCAGCAGCCTCAGACTAGCGGCCTACAATGAGCAGTTCTTC. Its translation is CASSLRLAAYNEQFF. Variable domain in full (rest from reference TRBV7-2 and TRBJ2-1): GAGVSQSPSNKVTEKGKDVELRCDPISGHTALYWYRQSLGQGLEFLIYFQGNSAPDKSGLPSDRFSAERTGGSVSTLTIQRTQQEDSAVYLCASSLRLAAYNEQFFGPGTRLTVL.

By sample share, this clonotype is medium-sized. V is TRBV6-1 and J is TRBJ2-2; TRBD2 matches 9 bases. The V and J ends lost 4 bases and 7 bases, in that order; junction bases with no gene match: 10. Germline V lookup: CDR1 MNHNS, CDR2 SASEGT. The CDR3 is 16 amino acids. The CDR3: CASSVDIAGEIGELFF. In DNA, the CDR3 is TGTGCCAGCAGTGTGGACATAGCGGGAGAAATCGGGGAGCTGTTTTTT.

This clonotype is medium-sized within its sample. In DNA form, the CDR3 reads TGTGCCAGCAGCTTAAGCGGGGGGGGGGGGGACACTGAAGCTTTCTTT. Residues: CASSLSGGGGDTEAFF. The genes are TRBV11-3 and TRBJ1-1; maybe TRBD1 (5 bases). Deletions cut 2 bases from V and 3 bases from J, with 16 bases between. The CDR3 has 16 residues. The V gene's germline CDR1 is SGHNT and CDR2 YENEEA.

The V and J genes are TRBV3-1 and TRBJ2-3, with unresolved D. The V end lost 1 base, the J end lost 6 bases, and 8 bases lay between the germline ends. The CDR3 sequence is 13 residues long. Germline V gene lookup returns CDR1 LGHDT and CDR2 YNNKEL (reference sequence). The CDR3 protein is CASSQGFSDTQYF. Here the CDR3 DNA reads TGTGCCAGCAGCCAAGGGTTTTCGGATACGCAGTATTTT.

Notes on this clonotype: Given a much more abundant clone one base away, this may be a read error. The chain combines TRBV19 with TRBJ1-3; 8 nucleotides align to TRBD1. The CDR3 is made up of 16 amino acids. Germline CDR1 reads LNHDA; CDR2 reads SQIVND (reference sequence). CDR3 nucleotides: TGTGCCATTAGTAATAGACAGGGGACATCTGGAAACACCATATATTTT. Amino acid sequence: CAISNRQGTSGNTIYF.

V is TRBV20-1 and J is TRBJ2-1, with 13 bases lining up with TRBD2. This CDR3 comprises 16 residues. Germline CDR1 and CDR2: DFQATT and SNEGSKA (reference sequence). After removal of 3 bases from V and 9 bases from J, the junction contained 11 bases not matched to a gene. CDR3 sequence reads: CSASPGLAGKEGEQFF. The CDR3 nucleotides are TGCAGTGCTAGTCCGGGACTAGCGGGAAAGGAAGGTGAGCAGTTCTTC.

In its sample, this clonotype ranks as medium-sized. V and J are TRBV30 and TRBJ1-1, with D perhaps TRBD1 (6 bases). The germline V gene has CDR1 GTSNPN and CDR2 SVGIG (reference sequence). The CDR3 covers 13 residues. Trimming removed 4 bases from V and 0 bases from J, with 9 bases in between. The CDR3 bases are TGTGCCTGGACTGGACAGTTGAACACTGAAGCTTTCTTT. Its translation is CAWTGQLNTEAFF.

This clonotype is termed medium-sized. This sequence joins TRBV7-9 and TRBJ2-7; possibly TRBD2 for D (7 bases). The V end was cut by 2 bases, the J end by 5 bases, with 16 bases between. The CDR3 contains 15 residues. Looked up from germline, CDR1 is SEHNR and CDR2 is FQNEAQ (reference sequence). CDR3 nucleotide sequence: TGTGCCAGCAGCTTATTCATCGGGGGGCTGGACGAGCAGTACTTC. Amino acid sequence: CASSLFIGGLDEQYF.

The chain links TRBV9 to TRBJ2-7; D gene ambiguous. V dropped 0 bases and J dropped 6 bases, with 10 bases sitting between them. CDR1 SGDLS and CDR2 YYNGEE come from the germline V gene. The CDR3 consists of 13 residues. The chain's CDR3 is CASSVEPPSEQYF. The CDR3 region has the DNA TGTGCCAGCAGCGTAGAGCCCCCTTCCGAGCAGTACTTC.

The chain has TRBV20-1 and TRBJ2-1; perhaps TRBD1 as D (6 bases). The CDR3 has 12 amino acids. The V gene's germline CDR1 is DFQATT and CDR2 SNEGSKA (reference sequence). Trimming cost V 6 bases and J 7 bases, with 13 bases left between them. CDR3 bases: TGCAGTGCCAGCCCCGACAGGAATGAGCAGTTCTTC. Amino acids: CSASPDRNEQFF.

The genes are TRBV18 and TRBJ2-7; a possible D gene is TRBD2 (6 bases). From germline, CDR1 is KGHSH and CDR2 LQKENI. CDR3 length: 13 amino acids. V shed 3 bases and J shed 4 bases, with 10 bases lying between them. CDR3 sequence reads: CASSPGGGYEQYF. The DNA for the CDR3 is TGTGCCAGCTCACCGGGGGGAGGTTACGAGCAGTACTTC.

With regard to this clonotype: Being one base from a much bigger clone, this may be a read error. This chain links TRBV27 with TRBJ1-4; possible D gene TRBD1, 5 bases. Germline-derived CDR1 and CDR2 are MNHEY and SMNVEV (reference sequence). This CDR3 contains 16 residues. Written as DNA, the CDR3 is TGTGCCAGCAGTCCGTGGACATCCGTAACCCATGAAGAACTGTTTTTT. Amino acids: CASSPWTSVTHEELFF.

Regarding this clonotype: Given a much more abundant clone one base away, this may be a read error. This chain connects TRBV19 to TRBJ2-6; D gene ambiguous. The CDR3 loop spans 13 amino acids. Between the trimmed V and J ends, which lost 5 bases and 7 bases, there was a span of 9 bases. Germline values: CDR1 LNHDA, CDR2 SQIVND (reference sequence). CDR3 protein: CASSVVSANVLTF. The DNA for the CDR3 is TGTGCCAGTAGTGTCGTCAGCGCCAACGTCCTGACTTTC.

Concerning this clonotype itself: A much larger clone lies one base from this, so it may be a read error. This chain joins TRBV10-2 and TRBJ1-4, with 7 bases aligning to TRBD1. The trim removed 6 bases at V and 7 bases at J, leaving 8 bases unmatched. Germline CDR1 is WSHSY and CDR2 is SAAADI. The length of the CDR3 is 14 residues. CDR3 loop: CASRDRERVEKLFF. The CDR3 coding sequence is TGCGCCAGCAGAGACAGGGAGAGAGTTGAAAAACTGTTTTTT.

In regard to this clonotype: This may be a read error, as it is one base from a much larger clone. The V gene is TRBV12-3 or TRBV12-4, the J gene TRBJ2-1, with 8 bases that match TRBD2. CDR3 length: 15 amino acids. V trimming: 7 bases; J trimming: 5 bases; junction bases outside the gene matches: 10. In nucleotides, the CDR3 is TGTGCCAGCATCCTCACACTAGCGGCGGACAATGAGCAGTTCTTC. This encodes CASILTLAADNEQFF.

The CDR3, as DNA: TGTGCCAGCAGCTATGGACAGAGCAATCAGCCCCAGCATTTT. It translates to CASSYGQSNQPQHF. The V and J genes are TRBV11-2 and TRBJ1-5; D might be TRBD1 (6 bases). The germline V and J ends were trimmed by 4 bases and 1 base, with 8 bases remaining between them. Germline CDR1 and CDR2: SGHAT and FQNNGV. This CDR3 is 14 amino acids long.

This chain links TRBV5-4 with TRBJ2-3; TRBD2 matches 12 bases. Germline loops: CDR1 SGHNT, CDR2 YYREEE (reference sequence). J lost 2 bases, V lost 1 base, and 5 bases had no gene match. The CDR3 is 17 residues long. The DNA of the CDR3 is TGTGCCAGCAGCTTGAAAACTAGCGGGAGGCACACAGATACGCAGTATTTT. It codes for CASSLKTSGRHTDTQYF.

The chain joins TRBV6-1 to TRBJ2-1; D is unclear. The V gene lost 0 bases and the J gene lost 8 bases, with 8 bases spanning the gap. The CDR3 totals 13 residues. Germline lookup yields CDR1 MNHNS and CDR2 SASEGT. The CDR3 DNA is TGTGCCAGCAGTGAAGCTAAGCGCGATGAGCAGTTCTTC. As protein: CASSEAKRDEQFF.

The chain couples TRBV11-3 to TRBJ1-3; possibly TRBD1 for D (5 bases). The CDR3 has 11 amino acids. Germline CDR1 and CDR2: SGHNT and YENEEA. The germline V and J ends were trimmed by 4 bases and 8 bases, with 6 bases remaining between them. The CDR3 region is CASSSRDTIYF. CDR3 sequence (DNA): TGTGCCAGCAGCTCCAGGGACACCATATATTTT.

In this sample, this clonotype turned up a few times. The chain carries TRBV30 and TRBJ2-1; 8 nucleotides match TRBD2. Germline CDR1 and CDR2: GTSNPN and SVGIG (reference sequence). The CDR3 is 15 amino acids. CDR3 nucleotide sequence: TGTGCATGGGAAGGTAGCGGGGAATCCTACAATGAGCAGTTCTTC. Amino acid sequence: CAWEGSGESYNEQFF.

This clonotype was counted only a few times. The V and J genes are TRBV9 and TRBJ2-1, with a tentative D call TRBD1 (5 bases). The CDR3 runs 15 residues. CDR1 and CDR2 from the germline V gene are SGDLS and YYNGEE. V was shortened by 0 bases and J by 4 bases, with 11 bases between the two germline ends. The CDR3 is CASSVEGNGYNEQFF. The CDR3 nucleotides read TGTGCCAGCAGCGTAGAGGGGAATGGGTACAATGAGCAGTTCTTC.

This clonotype qualifies as medium-sized (0.01 to 0.1%). The chain uses TRBV30 and TRBJ1-2, with unresolved D. This CDR3 region has 15 residues. V shed 3 bases and J shed 7 bases, with 21 bases lying between them. Germline V lookup: CDR1 GTSNPN, CDR2 SVGIG (reference sequence). The CDR3: CAWRGNTPGGGGYTF. CDR3 in DNA: TGTGCCTGGAGGGGGAATACACCGGGAGGAGGTGGCTACACCTTC. The entire variable domain, with the rest obtained from reference TRBV30 and TRBJ1-2, is as follows: SQTIHQWPATLVQPVGSPLSLECTVEGTSNPNLYWYRQAAGRGLQLLFYSVGIGQISSEVPQNLSASRPQDRQFILSSKKLLLSDSGFYLCAWRGNTPGGGGYTFGSGTRLTVV.